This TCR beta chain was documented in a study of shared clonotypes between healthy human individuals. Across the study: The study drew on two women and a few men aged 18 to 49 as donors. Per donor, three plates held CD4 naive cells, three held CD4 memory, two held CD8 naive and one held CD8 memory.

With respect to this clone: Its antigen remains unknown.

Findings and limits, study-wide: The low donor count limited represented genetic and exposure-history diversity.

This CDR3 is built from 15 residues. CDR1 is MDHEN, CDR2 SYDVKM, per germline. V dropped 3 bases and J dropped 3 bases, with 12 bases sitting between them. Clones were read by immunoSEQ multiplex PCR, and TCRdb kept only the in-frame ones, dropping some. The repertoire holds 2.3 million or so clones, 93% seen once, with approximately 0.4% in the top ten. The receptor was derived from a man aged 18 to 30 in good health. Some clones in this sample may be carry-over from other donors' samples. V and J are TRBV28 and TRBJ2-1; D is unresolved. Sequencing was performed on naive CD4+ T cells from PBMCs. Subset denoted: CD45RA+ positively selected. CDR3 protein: CASSFARLLYNEQFF. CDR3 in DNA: TGTGCCAGCAGTTTCGCCAGGCTCCTCTACAATGAGCAGTTCTTC.